These T cell receptor beta chains were read from a single sample in a study of CD8+CD57+ T cells in acquired aplastic anemia. TCRdb processed the reads anew with MiXCR; each CDR3 protein has one entry. The data show over 150,000 distinct CDR3 sequences, 40% to 65% seen once. Input material: sorted CD4+, CD8+, or CD8+CD57+ T cells (not recorded which) from PBMCs. The receptors were gathered from a human donor with aplastic anemia. Each CDR3 is given with its conserved first and last residue. Clone size is not always given. Where it is, it says once, few, many or a class for expanded clones.

j_call: TRBJ2-1; v_call: TRBV6-5; clone_size: many; cdr3_aa: CASSYGKTVNEQFF
j_call: TRBJ2-2; v_call: TRBV25-1; clone_size: NA; cdr3_aa: CASRYTEAGGPQNTGELFF
j_call: TRBJ2-5; v_call: TRBV10-2; clone_size: many; cdr3_aa: CASRGADETQYF
j_call: TRBJ2-2; v_call: TRBV19; clone_size: NA; cdr3_aa: CASIGTSGGAATGELFF
j_call: TRBJ2-1; v_call: TRBV14; clone_size: NA; cdr3_aa: CASSLSVAGPYNEQFF
j_call: TRBJ2-7; v_call: TRBV5-5; clone_size: NA; cdr3_aa: CASSLIWGEQYF
j_call: TRBJ2-7; v_call: TRBV5-1; clone_size: NA; cdr3_aa: CASSLDREQYF
j_call: TRBJ1-2; v_call: TRBV20-1; clone_size: NA; cdr3_aa: CSAKYYGYTF
j_call: TRBJ1-3; v_call: TRBV25-1; clone_size: few; cdr3_aa: CASSEMGNGNTIYF
j_call: TRBJ1-1; v_call: TRBV4-3; clone_size: many; cdr3_aa: CASSPTRLGPVNTEAFF
j_call: TRBJ2-1; v_call: TRBV19; clone_size: NA; cdr3_aa: CASNLQGNEQFF
j_call: TRBJ1-5; v_call: TRBV19; clone_size: NA; cdr3_aa: CASSIGTGRNQPQHF
j_call: TRBJ1-1; v_call: TRBV7-3; clone_size: NA; cdr3_aa: CASSSTNTEAFF
j_call: TRBJ2-5; v_call: TRBV10-3; clone_size: few; cdr3_aa: CASSELAGGPETQYF
j_call: TRBJ1-1; v_call: TRBV3-1; clone_size: many; cdr3_aa: CASSQDLGRRSEAFF
j_call: TRBJ2-1; v_call: TRBV7-2; clone_size: NA; cdr3_aa: CASSYAGYNEQFF
j_call: TRBJ1-1; v_call: TRBV7-3; clone_size: many; cdr3_aa: CASSLNSNTEAFF
j_call: TRBJ2-7; v_call: TRBV15; clone_size: NA; cdr3_aa: CATSTYPGTASF
j_call: TRBJ2-1; v_call: TRBV2; clone_size: few; cdr3_aa: CASSLVVNEQFF
j_call: TRBJ2-7; v_call: TRBV13; clone_size: once; cdr3_aa: CASSLGDRGTGEQYF
j_call: TRBJ2-1; v_call: TRBV19; clone_size: NA; cdr3_aa: CASSPTSRPSSYNEQFF
j_call: TRBJ2-7; v_call: TRBV15; clone_size: NA; cdr3_aa: CATSRGRGLGYEQYF
j_call: TRBJ1-4; v_call: TRBV10-3; clone_size: NA; cdr3_aa: CAISDGQKLFF
j_call: TRBJ1-2; v_call: TRBV7-8; clone_size: once; cdr3_aa: CAISESSGDANYGYTF
j_call: TRBJ1-1; v_call: TRBV7-9; clone_size: NA; cdr3_aa: CAPRASGAEAFF
j_call: TRBJ1-2; v_call: TRBV7-2; clone_size: NA; cdr3_aa: CASSLVAEGYTF
j_call: TRBJ1-1; v_call: TRBV10-3; clone_size: NA; cdr3_aa: CAISIGISATEAFF
j_call: TRBJ2-7; v_call: TRBV5-1; clone_size: many; cdr3_aa: CASSLKGAANEQYF
j_call: TRBJ1-1; v_call: TRBV27; clone_size: few; cdr3_aa: CASSPLTGVPEAFF
j_call: TRBJ1-1; v_call: TRBV5-4; clone_size: many; cdr3_aa: CASILDSNTEAFF
j_call: TRBJ2-6; v_call: TRBV5-1; clone_size: many; cdr3_aa: CASSLDPGLAGESSGANVLTF
j_call: TRBJ2-3; v_call: TRBV20-1; clone_size: few; cdr3_aa: CRSGGSGTDTQYF
j_call: TRBJ1-2; v_call: TRBV29-1; clone_size: once; cdr3_aa: CSVGVATNNYGYTF
j_call: TRBJ1-3; v_call: TRBV12-3/TRBV12-4; clone_size: NA; cdr3_aa: CASSRDTGNTIYF
j_call: TRBJ1-1; v_call: TRBV19; clone_size: many; cdr3_aa: CASRVAQVNTEAFF
j_call: TRBJ2-7; v_call: TRBV25-1; clone_size: NA; cdr3_aa: CASSDSGLAGYEQYF
j_call: TRBJ1-4; v_call: TRBV4-1; clone_size: NA; cdr3_aa: CASSLSFGVFEKLFF
j_call: TRBJ1-3; v_call: TRBV3-1; clone_size: many; cdr3_aa: CASSHLPGPGNTIYF
j_call: TRBJ2-7; v_call: TRBV3-1; clone_size: many; cdr3_aa: CASSHQGVNEQYF
j_call: TRBJ2-4; v_call: TRBV12-3/TRBV12-4; clone_size: NA; cdr3_aa: CASIPQGGHKNIQYF
j_call: TRBJ2-2; v_call: TRBV19; clone_size: NA; cdr3_aa: CASIGTSGGGELFF
j_call: TRBJ1-2; v_call: TRBV6-1; clone_size: once; cdr3_aa: CASKWGRNYGYTF
j_call: TRBJ1-2; v_call: TRBV19; clone_size: NA; cdr3_aa: CASTATQGAVGYGYTF
j_call: TRBJ1-1; v_call: TRBV4-3; clone_size: many; cdr3_aa: CASSQETAESTEAFF
j_call: TRBJ2-1; v_call: TRBV5-5; clone_size: many; cdr3_aa: CASSSGQGAYEQFF
j_call: TRBJ1-1; v_call: TRBV19; clone_size: NA; cdr3_aa: CASSTTRNSGEAFF